This record covers a single TCR beta chain. The antigen is undetermined. This table comes from immunoSEQ multiplex PCR, and its TCRdb copy is limited to in-frame clones, with some not included. Here the sample spans over 55,000 clones, about 84% being singletons. The CDR3 has 17 amino acids. CDR1 and CDR2 (germline): MGHRA, YSYEKL. Trimming at V came to 1 base and at J to 1 base, leaving 4 bases not matched to a gene. The sample comes from a study of a mutant IDH1 vaccine in newly diagnosed glioma. The overall study: Scheduled for weeks 1, 3, 5, 7, 11, 15, 19 and 23, eight vaccinations were given to patients. Sex among treated patients split 62.5% male, roughly 40% female; mean age was around 40 years.

Study-level findings and limits: Pseudoprogression apparently lacked any relation to changes in top peripheral T cell clonotypes.

Specified time point: week 11, during vaccination. Vaccine doses each comprised 300 ug of mutant IDH1 20-mer peptide, with topical imiquimod. This receptor was identified in a young man with glioma. The chain employs TRBV4-1 and TRBJ2-2; 9 positions match TRBD1. The specimen comprised PBMCs, sampled from a glioma patient whose treatment included an IDH1 peptide vaccine. In nucleotides, the CDR3 is TGCGCCAGCAGCCAAGGCCGGACAGGGGTGAACACCGGGGAGCTGTTTTTT. Protein: CASSQGRTGVNTGELFF.